This T cell receptor beta chain was documented in a study of shared clonotypes between healthy human individuals. Study overall: Those who served as donors were a couple of women and a few men between the ages of 18 and 49.

Authors' methods: Sequence data from immunoSEQ were junction-only and lacked quality scores; consequently, filtering differed. Here immunoSEQ multiplex PCR was the method, and the copy in TCRdb shows in-frame clones only, minus some. D and trimming were read from the DNA, whereas the V and J calls and clone size are those reported in that table. The sample has 2 million to 2.5 million clones; almost 96% are singletons. This CDR3 is 13 amino acids long. Trimming left V 3 bases short and J 10 bases short, with 13 bases between. Germline V gene data show CDR1 as SEHNR and CDR2 as FQNEAQ (reference sequence).

The sequence was collected from a man younger than 30 in good health. The sequenced material came from naive CD4+ T cells sorted from blood. Subset defined: CD45RA+ positively selected. V is TRBV7-9 and J is TRBJ2-1, with D unresolved. CDR3 in amino acids: CASSFVKKDEQFF. CDR3 coding DNA: TGTGCCAGCAGCTTTGTCAAGAAAGACGAGCAGTTCTTC.